The 26 T cell receptor beta chains below all came from one sample that was sequenced in a study of cytomegalovirus exposure and HLA in healthy donors. Primers included in the PCR were 60 Vbeta and 13 Jbeta primers. Sequencing was performed with immunoSEQ multiplex PCR; in TCRdb, only in-frame clones are kept and a portion is missing. The repertoire includes some 190,000 clones, roughly four fifths of them detected once, and 2.5% to 3.5% sits in the top ten. The sample consisted of PBMCs. These receptors were obtained from a woman in her twenties or thirties in good health and CMV-seropositive.

The chain links TRBV28 to TRBJ1-2; D ambiguous. CDR1 MDHEN and CDR2 SYDVKM come from the germline V gene. Trimming took off 6 bases at V and 0 bases at J, with 8 bases between the two ends. This CDR3 comprises 13 residues. The DNA of the CDR3 is TGTGCCAGCAGCTTAACAACTAACTATGGCTACACCTTC. Translating it yields CASSLTTNYGYTF.

This rearrangement joins TRBV11-3 to TRBJ1-5; the match to TRBD1 covers 10 bases. Trimming cost V 5 bases and J 8 bases; bases outside gene matches: 9. Germline V CDR1 and CDR2: SGHNT, YENEEA. This CDR3 comprises 15 residues. Here the CDR3 DNA reads TGTGCCAGCAGCGTCCGGACAGGGGGTATTGAGCCCCAGCATTTT. It codes for CASSVRTGGIEPQHF.

The chain uses TRBV6-5 and TRBJ2-5; 7 bases are a match to TRBD1. CDR1 and CDR2 (germline): MNHEY, SVGAGI. This CDR3 has 15 amino acids. Trimming cost V 6 bases and J 2 bases; bases outside gene matches: 9. The CDR3 protein is CASSLGQGEQETQYF. The CDR3 region has the DNA TGTGCCAGCAGCCTCGGTCAGGGGGAACAAGAGACCCAGTACTTC.

The chain employs TRBV11-3 and TRBJ2-5; D might be TRBD2 (6 bases). V dropped 5 bases and J dropped 5 bases, with 12 bases sitting between them. Germline assignment: CDR1 SGHNT and CDR2 YENEEA. The CDR3 runs to 13 residues. CDR3 in amino acids: CASSGHGGETQYF. For the CDR3, the DNA is TGTGCCAGCAGCGGGCATGGGGGGGAGACCCAGTACTTC. The full variable domain, its missing parts supplied by reference TRBV11-3 and TRBJ2-5, is EAGVVQSPRYKIIEKKQPVAFWCNPISGHNTLYWYLQNLGQGPELLIRYENEEAVDDSQLPKDRFSAERLKGVDSTLKIQPAELGDSAVYLCASSGHGGETQYFGPGTRLLVL.

Details on this clone: The junction and the germline gene differ at one end; a read error may be behind it. The J gene is TRBJ2-5, the V gene TRBV7-9; 7 bases are shared with TRBD2. CDR1 and CDR2 from the germline V gene are SEHNR and FQNEAQ (reference sequence). The CDR3 spans 16 residues. Written as DNA, the CDR3 is TGTTCCAGCAGCTTAGAAGGGGCGGGAGCGGTCGTGACCCAGTACTTC. Amino acids: CSSSLEGAGAVVTQYF.

The chain employs TRBV11-2 and TRBJ1-4, with TRBD1 matching 8 bases. The CDR3 length is 11 residues. Trimming cost V 4 bases and J 15 bases; bases outside gene matches: 4. Looked up from germline, CDR1 is SGHAT and CDR2 is FQNNGV. The CDR3 protein is CASSSRDRLFF. The CDR3 nucleotides read TGTGCCAGCAGCTCCCGGGACAGGTTGTTTTTT.

The rearrangement uses TRBV6-5 and TRBJ1-2; 8 nucleotides match TRBD1. Trimming took 0 bases from V and 4 from J; bases not matched to a gene: 7. CDR1 and CDR2 from the germline V gene are MNHEY and SVGAGI. The CDR3 runs 16 residues. Written as DNA, the CDR3 is TGTGCCAGCAGTTACTCTGAGGCAGGGGGCACCTATGGCTACACCTTC. Its translation: CASSYSEAGGTYGYTF.

About this clone: Mismatch with germline at one junction end may stem from a read error. The CDR3 region has the DNA TGTGCCAGCACCTTAACAGGGGCTGAGAAGCAGTACTTC. It codes for CASTLTGAEKQYF. This chain links TRBV11-3 with TRBJ2-7, with 7 bases fitting TRBD1. The CDR3 is made up of 13 amino acids. Looked up from germline, CDR1 is SGHNT and CDR2 is YENEEA.

With regard to this clone: Germline is not matched at one junction end, which may reflect a read error. The chain carries TRBV6-1 and TRBJ2-6; TRBD1 is a possible D gene (6 bases). This CDR3 has 15 amino acids. Germline V CDR1 and CDR2: MNHNS, SASEGT. CDR3 residues: CAIIPQGSGANVLIF. In DNA form, the CDR3 reads TGTGCCATCATCCCACAGGGATCTGGGGCCAACGTCCTGATTTTC.

This chain joins TRBV6-5 and TRBJ2-7, with a tentative D call TRBD2 (5 bases). The V and J ends lost 2 bases and 2 bases respectively, with 13 bases between them. The V gene's germline CDR1 is MNHEY and CDR2 SVGAGI. The length of the CDR3 is 15 residues. CDR3 sequence reads: CASSYGGSETYEQYF. As DNA, the CDR3 is TGTGCCAGCAGTTACGGAGGTAGCGAAACCTACGAGCAGTACTTC.

The chain combines TRBV21-1 with TRBJ2-3; the D segment call TRBD2 is taken from the table without a DNA check. TRBV21-1 is reported as a pseudogene. This CDR3 has 17 residues. CDR3 DNA: TGTGCCAGCAGCAAAGTCCCGACTAGCGGGAGGGGGGATACGCAGTATTTT. Translation: CASSKVPTSGRGDTQYF.

V is TRBV27 and J is TRBJ2-1; 8 bases are a match to TRBD1. The CDR3 length is 15 residues. The germline CDR1 and CDR2 sequences are MNHEY and SMNVEV (reference sequence). Germline trimming cut 6 bases from V and 2 bases from J; bases unmatched to any gene: 6. This CDR3 is CASRPWTGTYNEQFF. Here the CDR3 DNA reads TGTGCCAGCAGACCCTGGACAGGGACCTACAATGAGCAGTTCTTC.

The chain combines TRBV30 with TRBJ1-1, with TRBD1 matching 8 bases. After removal of 4 bases from V and 4 bases from J, the junction contained 8 bases not matched to a gene. This CDR3 contains 14 residues. Germline values: CDR1 GTSNPN, CDR2 SVGIG (reference sequence). The CDR3 bases are TGTGCCTGGATGATGGACAGGGAAGGCACTGAAGCTTTCTTT. Its translation is CAWMMDREGTEAFF.

Concerning this clone: Relative to the germline gene, one junction end is altered; a read error may explain this. The chain's CDR3 is CASSLGTGTLMGPRGLGF. The CDR3 region has the DNA TGTGCCAGCAGCTTAGGGACCGGGACACTTATGGGGCCCCGGGGTTTAGGATTC. The chain uses TRBV11-2 and TRBJ2-4, with a weak D call TRBD1 (6 bases). This CDR3 region has 18 residues. The germline CDR1 and CDR2 sequences are SGHAT and FQNNGV.

The chain has TRBV5-6 and TRBJ2-6; D gene unclear. The germline V gene encodes CDR1 SGHDT and CDR2 YYEEEE. CDR3 length: 18 amino acids. Trimming shortened V by 1 base and J by 0 bases, and 14 bases separated the two germline ends. CDR3 in DNA: TGTGCCAGCAGCTTGATCTGGGCAGACAACTCTGGGGCCAACGTCCTGACTTTC. Protein sequence: CASSLIWADNSGANVLTF.

The rearrangement links TRBV6-4 to TRBJ2-1; TRBD2 agrees at 11 bases. The J segment lost 4 bases and the V segment lost 2 bases, leaving 4 bases of the junction unmatched. The CDR3 spans 16 residues. Looked up from germline, CDR1 is MRHNA and CDR2 is SNTAGT. As DNA, the CDR3 is TGTGCCAGCAGTGACAGGGGGACTAGCGGATACAATGAGCAGTTCTTC. Amino acid sequence: CASSDRGTSGYNEQFF.

This chain connects TRBV27 to TRBJ1-2; D perhaps matches TRBD1 (6 bases). Trimming took off 2 bases at V and 8 bases at J, with 12 bases between the two ends. CDR1 is MNHEY, CDR2 SMNVEV, per germline (reference sequence). CDR3 length equals 13 residues. CDR3 amino acids: CASSLRGTGGYTF. CDR3 sequence (DNA): TGTGCCAGCAGTTTAAGGGGGACGGGCGGCTACACCTTC.

The chain employs TRBV14 and TRBJ2-7; 11 nucleotides agree with TRBD2. Per the germline V gene, CDR1 is SGHDN and CDR2 is FVKESK. CDR3 length equals 15 residues. Trimming cost V 2 bases and J 4 bases; bases outside gene matches: 4. CDR3 sequence (DNA): TGTGCCAGCAGCCAAACTAGCGGGAGATCTTACGAGCAGTACTTC. Its protein product is CASSQTSGRSYEQYF.

This clone occurred once. V usage is TRBV30 and J usage is TRBJ2-3, with 11 bases aligning to TRBD2. V dropped 2 bases and J dropped 5; count of bases not matched to a gene: 15. Germline CDR1 GTSNPN, CDR2 SVGIG (reference sequence). This CDR3 spans 18 amino acids. CDR3 residues: CAWSIFGVAGGPRDTQYF. CDR3 nucleotides: TGTGCCTGGAGTATCTTTGGGGTAGCGGGAGGGCCCAGAGATACGCAGTATTTT. Full variable domain (remainder filled in from reference TRBV30 and TRBJ2-3): SQTIHQWPATLVQPVGSPLSLECTVEGTSNPNLYWYRQAAGRGLQLLFYSVGIGQISSEVPQNLSASRPQDRQFILSSKKLLLSDSGFYLCAWSIFGVAGGPRDTQYFGPGTRLTVL.

The gene calls are TRBV5-4 and TRBJ2-5; 8 bases map to TRBD2. Per germline, CDR1 SGHNT and CDR2 YYREEE (reference sequence). The CDR3 totals 15 residues. The V segment lost 0 bases and the J segment 7 bases; nucleotides outside the gene matches: 8. The CDR3 bases are TGTGCCAGCAGCTTGGAGACTAGCGCCGATCTGACCCAGTACTTC. Translating it yields CASSLETSADLTQYF.

The chain couples TRBV19 to TRBJ2-1, with 8 bases lining up with TRBD2. Germline loops: CDR1 LNHDA, CDR2 SQIVND (reference sequence). V shed 6 bases, J shed 7 bases, and the junction held 5 bases outside the gene matches. This CDR3 comprises 13 residues. The CDR3 loop is CASRSGLGNEQFF. The DNA for the CDR3 is TGTGCCAGTAGGTCGGGACTAGGGAATGAGCAGTTCTTC.

This clone was recorded a few times. V usage is TRBV5-1 and J usage is TRBJ1-2, with TRBD1 identical over 9 bases. There are 18 residues in the CDR3. After removal of 0 bases from V and 5 bases from J, the junction contained 14 bases not matched to a gene. Germline V gene data show CDR1 as SGHRS and CDR2 as YFSETQ. Written as DNA, the CDR3 is TGCGCCAGCAGCTTGGAGTCGTTTAACAGGGGGCAGTTGTATGGCTACACCTTC. Encoded protein: CASSLESFNRGQLYGYTF.

The sample holds a few counts of this clone. The genes are TRBV7-9 and TRBJ1-2; 7 positions agree with TRBD1. J gave up 8 bases and V 5 bases, and 11 bases lay outside the gene matches. The CDR3 runs to 14 residues. Per the germline V gene, CDR1 is SEHNR and CDR2 is FQNEAQ (reference sequence). CDR3 protein: CASSRPGQSWGYTF. CDR3 sequence (DNA): TGTGCCAGCAGCCGCCCGGGACAGTCTTGGGGCTACACCTTC.

This chain connects TRBV11-2 to TRBJ2-7; 7 positions match TRBD1. CDR1 SGHAT and CDR2 FQNNGV come from the germline V gene. The CDR3 totals 15 residues. The V gene end was trimmed by 3 bases and the J gene end by 2 bases; junction bases not matched to a gene: 7. The CDR3 here is CASSFPRGTAYEQYF. CDR3 sequence (DNA): TGTGCCAGCAGCTTCCCCAGGGGGACCGCCTACGAGCAGTACTTC.

The gene calls are TRBV5-1 and TRBJ2-7; a possible D gene is TRBD2 (5 bases). Germline loops: CDR1 SGHRS, CDR2 YFSETQ. The CDR3 contains 12 residues. V gave up 5 bases and J gave up 0 bases, with 6 bases separating them. The CDR3 nucleotides read TGCGCCAGCAGGGGAGTCTCCTACGAGCAGTACTTC. It encodes CASRGVSYEQYF.

The chain employs TRBV2 and TRBJ2-1; 11 bases map to TRBD2. The CDR3 length is 15 residues. Germline V gene sequence: CDR1 SNHLY, CDR2 FYNNEI. The J segment lost 3 bases and the V segment lost 3 bases, leaving 1 base of the junction unmatched. CDR3 DNA: TGTGCCAGCAGTGAGGGACTAGCGGTCTACAATGAGCAGTTCTTC. Residues: CASSEGLAVYNEQFF.